These T cell receptor beta chains were read from a single sample in a study of T cell repertoires in cytomegalovirus infection. TCRdb re-called the reads with MiXCR, one entry per CDR3 protein. This table has hundreds of thousands of distinct CDR3 sequences, roughly 26% appearing once. Source material: CD8+ T cells from PBMCs. The origin of the receptors is a human donor in good health (CMV status not recorded). Some clones in this sample may be carry-over from other donors' samples. Both conserved end residues are part of each CDR3. The order of the fields is CDR3 protein, CDR3 DNA, V gene, clone size, D gene, J gene. A D gene is named only where the DNA matches it firmly. Clone sizes are given selectively: once, few, many, or a class where the clone is expanded.

CDR3aa: CASSLRAGGQDEQFF; CDR3nt: TGTGCCAGCAGCTTACGAGCGGGGGGGCAGGATGAGCAGTTCTTC; v_gene: TRBV7-6; abundance: many; d_gene: TRBD2; j_gene: TRBJ2-1
CDR3aa: CATLTGGLGTGELFF; CDR3nt: TGTGCCACCCTTACAGGGGGTTTGGGCACCGGGGAGCTGTTTTTT; v_gene: TRBV15; abundance: NA; d_gene: TRBD1; j_gene: TRBJ2-2
CDR3aa: CASSFGGLPEQFF; CDR3nt: TGTGCCAGCAGCTTCGGGGGACTCCCTGAGCAGTTCTTC; v_gene: TRBV7-2; abundance: NA; d_gene: NA; j_gene: TRBJ2-1
CDR3aa: CASRPPSGVSYNEQFF; CDR3nt: TGTGCCAGCAGGCCTCCTTCAGGGGTCTCCTACAATGAGCAGTTCTTC; v_gene: TRBV27; abundance: NA; d_gene: NA; j_gene: TRBJ2-1
CDR3aa: CASSFPPQGASNQPQHF; CDR3nt: TGTGCCAGCAGCTTCCCCCCCCAGGGGGCAAGCAATCAGCCCCAGCATTTT; v_gene: TRBV7-8; abundance: many; d_gene: TRBD1; j_gene: TRBJ1-5
CDR3aa: CASIGKGGSYNEQFF; CDR3nt: TGTGCCAGCATAGGTAAAGGGGGCTCCTACAATGAGCAGTTCTTC; v_gene: TRBV27; abundance: NA; d_gene: NA; j_gene: TRBJ2-1
CDR3aa: CASSFTGDHIGYTF; CDR3nt: TGTGCCAGCAGTTTTACAGGGGACCATATTGGCTACACCTTC; v_gene: TRBV6-1; abundance: NA; d_gene: TRBD1; j_gene: TRBJ1-2
CDR3aa: CASSFRVIQETQYF; CDR3nt: TGTGCCAGCAGCTTTCGGGTTATCCAAGAGACCCAGTACTTC; v_gene: TRBV7-2; abundance: few; d_gene: NA; j_gene: TRBJ2-5
CDR3aa: CASSLWDRGPYEQYF; CDR3nt: TGTGCCAGCAGCTTATGGGACAGGGGCCCCTACGAGCAGTACTTC; v_gene: TRBV7-6; abundance: many; d_gene: TRBD1; j_gene: TRBJ2-7
CDR3aa: CAIRTGGGYTF; CDR3nt: TGTGCCATCCGGACAGGGGGCGGCTACACCTTC; v_gene: TRBV6-5; abundance: NA; d_gene: TRBD1; j_gene: TRBJ1-2
CDR3aa: CSARARDRDYNEQFF; CDR3nt: TGCAGTGCTAGAGCCCGGGACAGGGACTACAATGAGCAGTTCTTC; v_gene: TRBV20-1; abundance: few; d_gene: TRBD1; j_gene: TRBJ2-1
CDR3aa: CSVELRGGPNTGELFF; CDR3nt: TGCAGCGTTGAGTTGAGGGGCGGACCGAACACCGGGGAGCTGTTTTTT; v_gene: TRBV29-1; abundance: few; d_gene: NA; j_gene: TRBJ2-2
CDR3aa: CSVGLAGIYEQFF; CDR3nt: TGCAGCGTGGGACTAGCGGGGATATATGAGCAGTTCTTC; v_gene: TRBV29-1; abundance: few; d_gene: TRBD2; j_gene: TRBJ2-1
CDR3aa: CASSESASGGDTQYF; CDR3nt: TGCGCCAGCAGTGAGTCGGCTAGCGGGGGAGATACGCAGTATTTT; v_gene: TRBV10-2; abundance: many; d_gene: TRBD2; j_gene: TRBJ2-3
CDR3aa: CASSASSGTANTGELFF; CDR3nt: TGTGCCAGCAGTGCGTCATCCGGGACAGCTAACACCGGGGAGCTGTTTTTT; v_gene: TRBV28; abundance: many; d_gene: TRBD1; j_gene: TRBJ2-2
CDR3aa: CASSWTSAGHNEQFF; CDR3nt: TGTGCCAGCAGCTGGACTAGTGCCGGCCACAATGAGCAGTTCTTC; v_gene: TRBV7-9; abundance: few; d_gene: TRBD2; j_gene: TRBJ2-1
CDR3aa: CASSTTGDPNQPQHF; CDR3nt: TGTGCCAGCAGCACTACAGGGGACCCCAATCAGCCCCAGCATTTT; v_gene: TRBV6-1; abundance: many; d_gene: TRBD1; j_gene: TRBJ1-5
CDR3aa: CASRSDLAGTPGELFF; CDR3nt: TGTGCCAGCAGGTCCGACCTAGCAGGAACCCCCGGGGAGCTGTTTTTT; v_gene: TRBV2; abundance: NA; d_gene: NA; j_gene: TRBJ2-2
CDR3aa: CASSNQVDRGTQYF; CDR3nt: TGTGCCAGCAGTAACCAAGTCGACAGAGGTACGCAGTATTTT; v_gene: TRBV6-5; abundance: few; d_gene: NA; j_gene: TRBJ2-3
CDR3aa: CASSQDLAAVYNEQFF; CDR3nt: TGTGCCAGCAGCCAAGATCTAGCGGCCGTCTACAATGAGCAGTTCTTC; v_gene: TRBV3-1; abundance: NA; d_gene: TRBD2; j_gene: TRBJ2-1
CDR3aa: CASSYEGGPGELFF; CDR3nt: TGTGCCAGCAGTTACGAAGGGGGGCCCGGGGAGCTGTTTTTT; v_gene: TRBV6-5; abundance: many; d_gene: NA; j_gene: TRBJ2-2
CDR3aa: CVTRSGGYNEQFF; CDR3nt: TGTGTCACCAGGAGCGGGGGGTACAATGAGCAGTTCTTC; v_gene: TRBV15; abundance: NA; d_gene: TRBD2; j_gene: TRBJ2-1
CDR3aa: CASSILGVNEQFF; CDR3nt: TGTGCCAGTAGTATACTTGGGGTCAATGAGCAGTTCTTC; v_gene: TRBV19; abundance: NA; d_gene: NA; j_gene: TRBJ2-1
CDR3aa: CASRPGPFYEQYF; CDR3nt: TGTGCCAGCAGACCCGGGCCCTTCTACGAGCAGTACTTC; v_gene: TRBV14; abundance: NA; d_gene: NA; j_gene: TRBJ2-7
CDR3aa: CASSPKNQPQHF; CDR3nt: TGTGCCAGTAGCCCCAAGAATCAGCCCCAGCATTTT; v_gene: TRBV19; abundance: few; d_gene: NA; j_gene: TRBJ1-5
CDR3aa: CASSSTLYGGDSFSYNEQFF; CDR3nt: TGTGCCAGCAGTTCAACCCTCTACGGGGGGGATTCGTTTTCCTACAATGAGCAGTTCTTC; v_gene: TRBV28; abundance: few; d_gene: TRBD2; j_gene: TRBJ2-1
CDR3aa: CASSPMGAYEQYF; CDR3nt: TGTGCCAGCAGTCCAATGGGGGCCTACGAGCAGTACTTC; v_gene: TRBV6-1; abundance: NA; d_gene: NA; j_gene: TRBJ2-7
CDR3aa: CASSEAVAGYFYGYTF; CDR3nt: TGTGCCAGCAGTGAAGCGGTGGCAGGATACTTCTATGGCTACACCTTC; v_gene: TRBV2; abundance: few; d_gene: NA; j_gene: TRBJ1-2
CDR3aa: CASSLISGSSTDTQYF; CDR3nt: TGTGCCAGCAGCTTGATCAGCGGGTCTAGCACAGATACGCAGTATTTT; v_gene: TRBV7-2; abundance: many; d_gene: NA; j_gene: TRBJ2-3
CDR3aa: CASSRGQGYSPLHF; CDR3nt: TGTGCCAGCAGCCGGGGACAGGGCTATTCACCCCTCCACTTT; v_gene: TRBV7-6; abundance: many; d_gene: TRBD1; j_gene: TRBJ1-6
CDR3aa: CASSPPGTTPRNTQYF; CDR3nt: TGTGCCAGCAGTCCTCCCGGGACTACCCCCCGTAATACGCAGTATTTT; v_gene: TRBV13; abundance: NA; d_gene: TRBD2; j_gene: TRBJ2-3
CDR3aa: CASSLWSGGNTGELFF; CDR3nt: TGTGCCAGCAGTTTATGGTCAGGGGGTAACACCGGGGAGCTGTTTTTT; v_gene: TRBV28; abundance: NA; d_gene: TRBD1; j_gene: TRBJ2-2
CDR3aa: CASSPVLGRVNTEAFF; CDR3nt: TGTGCCAGCAGCCCGGTCCTCGGCAGGGTGAACACTGAAGCTTTCTTT; v_gene: TRBV6-6; abundance: NA; d_gene: NA; j_gene: TRBJ1-1
CDR3aa: CASSQNEAYGYTF; CDR3nt: TGTGCCAGCAGCCAAAACGAGGCCTATGGCTACACCTTC; v_gene: TRBV7-9; abundance: few; d_gene: NA; j_gene: TRBJ1-2
CDR3aa: CASISGTGYNEQFF; CDR3nt: TGTGCCAGCATCTCCGGGACAGGTTACAATGAGCAGTTCTTC; v_gene: TRBV5-6; abundance: NA; d_gene: TRBD1; j_gene: TRBJ2-1
CDR3aa: CASRGQGDNSPLHF; CDR3nt: TGTGCCAGCAGGGGACAGGGGGATAATTCACCCCTCCACTTT; v_gene: TRBV28; abundance: NA; d_gene: TRBD1; j_gene: TRBJ1-6
CDR3aa: CASSWTVSGLAEAFF; CDR3nt: TGTGCCAGCAGCTGGACAGTGTCCGGGTTAGCTGAAGCTTTCTTT; v_gene: TRBV7-2; abundance: many; d_gene: NA; j_gene: TRBJ1-1
CDR3aa: CASSQGGANQPQHF; CDR3nt: TGTGCCAGTTCTCAGGGGGGAGCGAATCAGCCCCAGCATTTT; v_gene: TRBV27; abundance: few; d_gene: TRBD1; j_gene: TRBJ1-5
CDR3aa: CASWGEASQYF; CDR3nt: TGTGCCAGCTGGGGGGAGGCTTCGCAGTACTTC; v_gene: TRBV7-8; abundance: many; d_gene: NA; j_gene: TRBJ2-7
CDR3aa: CASSFSGGTNYGYTF; CDR3nt: TGTGCCAGCAGCTTTTCGGGTGGAACTAACTATGGCTACACCTTC; v_gene: TRBV7-3; abundance: many; d_gene: NA; j_gene: TRBJ1-2
CDR3aa: CASRSGAPVRDDGYTF; CDR3nt: TGTGCCAGCAGATCAGGGGCCCCCGTTAGGGACGATGGCTACACCTTC; v_gene: TRBV6-1; abundance: many; d_gene: NA; j_gene: TRBJ1-2
CDR3aa: CASSFRQQATSYEQYF; CDR3nt: TGTGCCAGCAGCTTCCGACAGCAAGCAACTTCCTACGAGCAGTACTTC; v_gene: TRBV7-8; abundance: few; d_gene: NA; j_gene: TRBJ2-7